Listed below are T cell receptor beta chains from one sample, sequenced in a study of blood T cell repertoires in COVID-19. TCRdb keeps only in-frame clones here, not all; method: immunoSEQ multiplex PCR. The data show some 90,000 clones, roughly 80% seen once. The sequenced material came from peripheral blood. The receptors stem from a human donor in a cohort sampled during active COVID-19. Both conserved end residues are part of each CDR3. D genes are given only for firm matches. Size is omitted from some rows. Given values are once, few, many or a class for expanded clones.

clone size | CDR3 length | J gene | V gene | D gene | CDR3 protein | CDR3 DNA
- | 16 | TRBJ1-3 | TRBV7-2 | - | CASSLARVSSGNTIYF | TGTGCCAGCAGCTTAGCGCGGGTCAGCTCTGGAAACACCATATATTTT
- | 15 | TRBJ2-7 | TRBV10-3 | - | CAISVDSPRSYEQYF | TGTGCCATCAGTGTAGACAGCCCGCGGTCCTACGAGCAGTACTTC
- | 11 | TRBJ2-5 | TRBV12-3/TRBV12-4 | - | CASSSLETQYF | TGTGCCAGCAGTTCTCTAGAGACCCAGTACTTC
- | 15 | TRBJ2-2 | TRBV7-8 | - | CASSRDGGTVGELFF | TGTGCCAGCAGCCGCGATGGGGGGACGGTCGGGGAGCTGTTTTTT
- | 15 | TRBJ2-7 | TRBV7-2 | TRBD2 | CASSFVSGGAYEQYF | TGTGCCAGCAGCTTCGTTAGCGGGGGGGCCTACGAGCAGTACTTC
- | 15 | TRBJ2-2 | TRBV16 | - | CASSSWLAFTGELFF | TGTGCCAGCAGCTCTTGGCTAGCGTTCACCGGGGAGCTGTTTTTT
few | 16 | TRBJ2-2 | TRBV2 | TRBD1 | CASSATGGMNTGELFF | TGTGCCAGCAGTGCGACAGGGGGGATGAACACCGGGGAGCTGTTTTTT
- | 14 | TRBJ2-7 | TRBV11-1 | - | CASSSVGHPFEQYF | TGTGCCAGCAGCTCTGTGGGGCACCCGTTCGAGCAGTACTTC
- | 15 | TRBJ1-5 | TRBV3-1/TRBV3-2 | - | CASSQVYSGNQPQHF | TGTGCCAGCAGCCAAGTATATTCAGGGAATCAGCCCCAGCATTTT
few | 16 | TRBJ2-1 | TRBV18 | TRBD1 | CASSSETGSSYNEQFF | TGTGCCAGCTCATCTGAGACAGGGAGCTCCTACAATGAGCAGTTCTTC
- | 13 | TRBJ1-1 | TRBV5-1 | - | CASSLATYTEAFF | TGCGCCAGCAGCTTGGCGACTTATACTGAAGCTTTCTTT
- | 12 | TRBJ1-1 | TRBV7-8 | - | CASSHPMTEAFF | TGTGCCAGCAGCCATCCTATGACTGAAGCTTTCTTT
- | 13 | TRBJ2-6 | TRBV28 | - | CASSSSGANVLTF | TGTGCCAGCAGTTCTTCTGGGGCCAACGTCCTGACTTTC
once | 15 | TRBJ2-7 | TRBV5-1 | - | CASSPDGGRRNEQYF | TGCGCCAGCAGCCCCGACGGTGGGCGGAGGAACGAGCAGTACTTC
- | 14 | TRBJ1-6 | TRBV7-2 | - | CASSLVVVDSPLHF | TGTGCCAGCAGCTTAGTAGTTGTCGATTCACCCCTCCACTTT
once | 13 | TRBJ1-1 | TRBV20-1 | TRBD1 | CSASRQGYTEAFF | TGCAGTGCTAGTAGACAGGGGTACACTGAAGCTTTCTTT
- | 14 | TRBJ2-7 | TRBV7-2 | - | CASSSRDIHYEQYF | TGTGCCAGCAGCTCCCGGGACATCCACTACGAGCAGTACTTC
- | 15 | TRBJ1-3 | TRBV19 | TRBD1 | CASMKGGASGNTIYF | TGTGCCAGTATGAAAGGGGGCGCGAGTGGAAACACCATATATTTT
- | 13 | TRBJ1-6 | TRBV28 | - | CASMLQGGSPLHF | TGTGCCAGCATGTTACAGGGTGGTTCACCCCTCCACTTT
- | 14 | TRBJ2-7 | TRBV5-1 | TRBD2 | CASSLASGTYEQYF | TGCGCCAGCAGCTTAGCTAGCGGGACGTACGAGCAGTACTTC
- | 17 | TRBJ1-6 | TRBV5-4 | - | CASSGDRKRLGNSPLHF | TGTGCCAGCAGCGGAGACAGAAAGAGGCTAGGCAATTCACCCCTCCACTTT
- | 15 | TRBJ1-1 | TRBV18 | - | CASSPVADKNTEAFF | TGTGCCAGCTCACCCGTTGCGGACAAGAACACTGAAGCTTTCTTT
- | 13 | TRBJ1-5 | TRBV6-5 | TRBD1 | CASRTGINQPQHF | TGTGCCAGCAGGACAGGGATCAATCAGCCCCAGCATTTT
- | 12 | TRBJ1-2 | TRBV20-1 | - | CSASGSNYGYTF | TGCAGTGCTAGTGGCAGTAACTATGGCTACACCTTC
- | 16 | TRBJ2-1 | TRBV7-9 | TRBD2 | CASSLFLAGSYNEQFF | TGTGCCAGCAGCTTATTTCTAGCGGGGTCCTACAATGAGCAGTTCTTC
- | 13 | TRBJ1-2 | TRBV28 | TRBD1 | CASSFDRVGGYTF | TGTGCCAGCAGTTTCGACAGGGTCGGAGGCTACACCTTC
- | 18 | TRBJ2-2 | TRBV30 | - | CAWSVQRGTAANTGELFF | TGTGCCTGGAGTGTACAACGGGGGACTGCCGCGAACACCGGGGAGCTGTTTTTT
- | 14 | TRBJ2-1 | TRBV20-1 | - | CSASRAGSWNEQFF | TGCAGTGCTAGTAGGGCGGGATCGTGGAATGAGCAGTTCTTC
- | 17 | TRBJ1-4 | TRBV11-2 | TRBD1 | CASSSGTGGFVSGKLFF | TGTGCCAGCAGCTCGGGGACAGGGGGCTTTGTGTCGGGAAAACTGTTTTTT
- | 19 | TRBJ2-1 | TRBV11-2 | TRBD2 | CASSLERGTSGSSYNEQFF | TGTGCCAGCAGCTTAGAAAGGGGGACTAGCGGGAGCTCCTACAATGAGCAGTTCTTC
- | 16 | TRBJ2-2 | TRBV7-3 | TRBD1 | CASSSDRVNNGGELFF | TGTGCCAGCAGCTCGGACAGGGTAAACAACGGCGGGGAGCTGTTTTTT
- | 14 | TRBJ2-3 | TRBV6-6 | - | CASTRGSGTDTQYF | TGTGCCAGCACCCGGGGTAGCGGCACAGATACGCAGTATTTT
once | 16 | TRBJ2-2 | TRBV3-1/TRBV3-2 | - | CASSRRRGFNTGELFF | TGTGCCAGCAGCCGCCGGCGGGGATTCAACACCGGGGAGCTGTTTTTT
- | 17 | TRBJ1-6 | TRBV5-6 | TRBD1 | CASSLRGPDSYNSPLHF | TGTGCCAGCAGCTTAAGGGGGCCCGACTCCTATAATTCACCCCTCCACTTT
- | 14 | TRBJ2-3 | TRBV4-3 | - | CASSWGESTDTQYF | TGCGCCAGCAGCTGGGGGGAGAGCACAGATACGCAGTATTTT
- | 15 | TRBJ2-5 | TRBV6-5 | TRBD1 | CASRIGDRGSETQYF | TGTGCCAGCAGGATAGGGGACAGGGGGTCAGAGACCCAGTACTTC
- | 16 | TRBJ2-5 | TRBV9 | TRBD1 | CASSVGTGGAEETQYF | TGTGCCAGCAGCGTAGGGACAGGGGGCGCGGAAGAGACCCAGTACTTC
- | 16 | TRBJ1-3 | TRBV7-2 | TRBD1 | CASSLSPQGAGNTIYF | TGTGCCAGCAGCTTATCACCCCAGGGGGCTGGAAACACCATATATTTT
- | 15 | TRBJ2-5 | TRBV7-9 | - | CASSLPSEGQETQYF | TGTGCCAGCAGCTTACCCTCGGAGGGGCAAGAGACCCAGTACTTC
once | 15 | TRBJ2-7 | TRBV15 | - | CATSRDQTGLGEQYF | TGTGCCACCAGCAGAGACCAAACAGGGCTCGGCGAGCAGTACTTC
once | 16 | TRBJ2-1 | TRBV25-1 | - | CASSERMGASYNEQFF | TGTGCCAGCAGTGAAAGGATGGGAGCTTCCTACAATGAGCAGTTCTTC
- | 14 | TRBJ1-6 | TRBV10-3 | TRBD1 | CAIRDRGPDSPLHF | TGTGCCATCAGGGACAGGGGGCCGGATTCACCCCTCCACTTT
- | 17 | TRBJ2-3 | TRBV7-9 | - | CASSRFVLQRGTDTQYF | TGTGCCAGCAGCCGATTCGTGCTCCAGAGGGGCACAGATACGCAGTATTTT
few | 14 | TRBJ1-1 | TRBV6-5 | - | CASSYSGGRTEAFF | TGTGCCAGCAGTTACTCCGGGGGGCGTACTGAAGCTTTCTTT
- | 14 | TRBJ2-5 | TRBV19 | - | CASKIEASRETQYF | TGTGCCAGTAAAATTGAGGCTAGCAGGGAGACCCAGTACTTC
- | 17 | TRBJ1-1 | TRBV7-3 | - | CASSLNSQGAANTEAFF | TGTGCCAGCAGCTTAAACTCTCAAGGGGCCGCAAACACTGAAGCTTTCTTT
once | 14 | TRBJ2-5 | TRBV4-3 | - | CASSQVDSQETQYF | TGCGCCAGCAGCCAGGTAGACAGCCAAGAGACCCAGTACTTC
- | 21 | TRBJ2-1 | TRBV2 | - | CASSEALSTGPVLSSYNEQFF | TGTGCCAGCAGTGAAGCGCTTAGTACAGGGCCGGTCCTCAGCTCCTACAATGAGCAGTTCTTC
once | 15 | TRBJ1-5 | TRBV19 | - | CASSIGARSNQPQHF | TGTGCCAGTAGTATAGGGGCCAGAAGCAATCAGCCCCAGCATTTT
- | 18 | TRBJ1-1 | TRBV2 | - | CASSERGWAAKLNTEAFF | TGTGCCAGCAGTGAAAGGGGGTGGGCAGCTAAGTTGAACACTGAAGCTTTCTTT
- | 15 | TRBJ2-5 | TRBV18 | TRBD2 | CASSFTVQGGETQYF | TGTGCCAGCTCATTCACGGTGCAGGGAGGGGAGACCCAGTACTTC
few | 15 | TRBJ2-3 | TRBV7-2 | TRBD1 | CASSLDRGRTDTQYF | TGTGCCAGCAGCCTGGACAGGGGGCGAACAGATACGCAGTATTTT
- | 12 | TRBJ1-1 | TRBV19 | - | CASSIQIPEAFF | TGTGCCAGTAGTATTCAGATCCCTGAAGCTTTCTTT
- | 13 | TRBJ1-6 | TRBV14 | - | CASSQAILSPLHF | TGTGCCAGCAGCCAAGCTATCCTTTCACCCCTCCACTTT
- | 15 | TRBJ2-7 | TRBV18 | TRBD1 | CASSPRSGTDYEQYF | TGTGCCAGCTCACCCAGATCCGGGACAGACTACGAGCAGTACTTC